These T cell receptor beta chains were read from a single sample in a study of blood T cell repertoires in COVID-19. TCRdb's copy holds only in-frame clones and misses some; the assay was immunoSEQ multiplex PCR. The sample lists 43,000 or so clones; about nine tenths were seen once. The sequencing input was peripheral blood. The receptor source for this set is a man between 60 and 75 years old with active COVID-19. Each CDR3 is given with its conserved first and last residue. A D gene is named only where the DNA matches it firmly. Some rows mark clone size as missing; the rest say once, few, many or name a class of expanded clone.

V	J	D	size	DNA	CDR3
TRBV7-8	TRBJ1-2	TRBD1	.	TGTGCCAGCAGCGGCCGACAGGGAGGTGGCTACACCTTC	CASSGRQGGGYTF
TRBV3-1/TRBV3-2	TRBJ1-2	TRBD1	.	TGTGCCAGCAGCCGACAGGGTGAAGGCTATGGCTACACCTTC	CASSRQGEGYGYTF
TRBV30	TRBJ2-3	TRBD2	.	TGTGCCTGGACCCCATTTCGAACTAGCGGGAGGTCAGATACGCAGTATTTT	CAWTPFRTSGRSDTQYF
TRBV5-6	TRBJ2-1	.	once	TGTGCCAGCAGCTTGGCCGAGGGTAATGAGCAGTTCTTC	CASSLAEGNEQFF
TRBV11-2	TRBJ2-7	TRBD1	.	TGTGCCAGCAGCTTCCCGGGACAGGGTCCCACTGACGAGCAGTACTTC	CASSFPGQGPTDEQYF
TRBV11-2	TRBJ2-2	TRBD2	few	TGTGCCAGCAGCCAGCGGGAGGGCCTAGACACCGGGGAGCTGTTTTTT	CASSQREGLDTGELFF
TRBV2	TRBJ1-1	.	.	TGTGCCAGCAGGGTCCTACGCCAACCGAACACTGAAGCTTTCTTT	CASRVLRQPNTEAFF
TRBV5-1	TRBJ2-5	.	.	TGCGCCAGTACACAGGATCCACAAGAGACCCAGTACTTC	CASTQDPQETQYF
TRBV28	TRBJ1-5	.	.	TGTGCCAGCAGTTTACAGGGAGGGTGGCCCCAGCATTTT	CASSLQGGWPQHF
TRBV3-1/TRBV3-2	TRBJ2-5	.	.	TGTGCCAGCAGCCAAGCGCAGTCGGCTAGCGCCCAAGAGACCCAGTACTTC	CASSQAQSASAQETQYF
TRBV9	TRBJ1-2	.	.	TGTGCCAGCAGCGTAGAGGAGGGCGGGGGCTACACCTTC	CASSVEEGGGYTF
TRBV7-9	TRBJ2-7	.	.	TGTGCCAGCAGGGGCTTTGACGAGCAGTACTTC	CASRGFDEQYF
TRBV19	TRBJ2-1	.	once	TGTGCCAGTAGCCGGCAGGAGGTGGTTGAGCAGTTCTTC	CASSRQEVVEQFF
TRBV6-2/TRBV6-3	TRBJ2-1	TRBD2	once	TGTGCCAGCAGTTACGGCGGGGGTCGCAGCTCCTACAATGAGCAGTTCTTC	CASSYGGGRSSYNEQFF
TRBV2	TRBJ2-2	.	.	TGTGCCAGCAGTCGAAAGGCAGGGGACACCGGGGAGCTGTTTTTT	CASSRKAGDTGELFF
TRBV25-1	TRBJ1-5	TRBD1	few	TGTGCCAGCAGTGGACAGGGGAATCAGCCCCAGCATTTT	CASSGQGNQPQHF
TRBV19	TRBJ2-7	TRBD2	.	TGTGCCAGTAGTGGTCAGGGAGGGGCCTACGAGCAGTACTTC	CASSGQGGAYEQYF
TRBV6-5	TRBJ2-3	.	.	TGTGCCAGCAAGAGAGGTTCAGATACGCAGTATTTT	CASKRGSDTQYF
TRBV12-5	TRBJ2-7	TRBD1	.	TGTGCTAGTGGTTTGGTACTAGCCCGGGACAGGGTAGGCGAGCAGTACTTC	CASGLVLARDRVGEQYF
TRBV3-1/TRBV3-2	TRBJ1-1	.	.	TGTGCCAGCAGTAAGCAGACAGAGGACACTGAAGCTTTCTTT	CASSKQTEDTEAFF
TRBV27	TRBJ2-1	TRBD2	.	TGTGCCAGCACTCCCGGGACTACACCCAACCATGAGCAGTTCTTC	CASTPGTTPNHEQFF
TRBV7-2	TRBJ2-7	.	.	TGTGCCAGCAGCCGCGGACAAGTTGGCGAGCAGTACTTC	CASSRGQVGEQYF
TRBV30	TRBJ2-3	.	.	TGTGCCTGGAGTGTTACTAGGAGCACAGATACGCAGTATTTT	CAWSVTRSTDTQYF
TRBV4-1	TRBJ2-5	TRBD1	.	TGCGCCAGCAGCCAAGGGGACAGGGATTCAGAGACCCAGTACTTC	CASSQGDRDSETQYF
TRBV3-1/TRBV3-2	TRBJ1-6	.	.	TGTGCCAGCAGCCAAGAGCGGGGCCAACGACCCCCCGCTAGACATCTAACATATAATTCACCCCTCCACTTT	CASSQERGQRPPARHLTYNSPLHF
TRBV7-7	TRBJ2-7	.	once	TGTGCTAGCAGCCGAGCCCCAGGGGATCACGAGCAGTACTTC	CASSRAPGDHEQYF
TRBV25-1	TRBJ2-7	.	.	TGTGCCAGCAGTGAATCCCCCAACTACGAGCAGTACTTC	CASSESPNYEQYF
TRBV6-1	TRBJ2-2	.	.	TGTGCCAGCAGTGAAGGTTCTTACGGGGGGCGGACCGGGGAGCTGTTTTTT	CASSEGSYGGRTGELFF
TRBV10-2	TRBJ2-5	.	.	TGCGCCAGCAGTGAGTCAAGGTGGGAGAGGGGGAAAGAGACCCAGTACTTC	CASSESRWERGKETQYF
TRBV4-1	TRBJ2-5	TRBD2	.	TGCGCCAGCAGCCAGGTGCTAGCGGGAGGGGAGACCCAGTACTTC	CASSQVLAGGETQYF
TRBV7-9	TRBJ2-7	TRBD2	.	TGTGCCAGCAGACTTAGCGGGAGCGTGTACGAGCAGTACTTC	CASRLSGSVYEQYF
TRBV18	TRBJ2-1	TRBD2	.	TGTGCCACCTGGACTAGCGGGAGTTCTTTGTACAATGAGCAGTTCTTC	CATWTSGSSLYNEQFF
TRBV6-1	TRBJ2-1	TRBD2	.	TGTGCCAGCAGTGAGGTGTGGACTAGTACGTTCAATGAGCAGTTCTTC	CASSEVWTSTFNEQFF
TRBV2	TRBJ2-6	TRBD1	.	TGTGCCAGCAGTCGACAGGGCTCAAGATCTGGGGCCAACGTCCTGACTTTC	CASSRQGSRSGANVLTF
TRBV27	TRBJ2-5	.	once	TGTGCCAGCAGTTCTCCACTAAGGGGTGGGGAGACCCAGTACTTC	CASSSPLRGGETQYF
TRBV6-2/TRBV6-3	TRBJ2-1	TRBD2	once	TGTGCCAGCAGTTCGGTAGGGACTAGCGGGAGATATACTAATGAGCAGTTCTTC	CASSSVGTSGRYTNEQFF